The 16 T cell receptor beta chains below were found in one sample sequenced in a study of cytomegalovirus exposure and HLA in healthy donors (dated by TCRdb to about 2017). Library prep was done by the immunoSEQ multiplex PCR assay. A mixture of 60 forward primers for TCR Vbeta segments and 13 reverse primers for TCR Jbeta segments was used in the multiplex PCR. TCRdb obtained this table from immuneACCESS and retained in-frame rearrangements with V and J assigned. These tables miss some clones; where compared with another copy, unresolved V genes account for less than half of the shortfall, and the remainder is unexplained. The sample has more than 150,000 clones on record, under 85% of them singletons. The ten biggest clones cover roughly 1.6% of the sample. Sequencing input: PBMCs. All receptors derive from a man aged 50 to 59 in good health and CMV-seronegative.

This chain joins TRBV19 and TRBJ2-3; 7 bases are shared with TRBD1. The germline CDR1 and CDR2 sequences are LNHDA and SQIVND (reference sequence). V dropped 7 bases and J dropped 0; count of bases not matched to a gene: 7. This CDR3 is 15 amino acids long. The CDR3 region is CASKDRRTSTDTQYF. The CDR3 nucleotides read TGTGCCAGTAAGGACAGGCGGACTAGCACAGATACGCAGTATTTT. The variable domain in full, with the rest retrieved from reference TRBV19 and TRBJ2-3, is DGGITQSPKYLFRKEGQNVTLSCEQNLNHDAMYWYRQDPGQGLRLIYYSQIVNDFQKGDIAEGYSVSREKKESFPLTVTSAQKNPTAFYLCASKDRRTSTDTQYFGPGTRLTVL.

The chain links TRBV15 to TRBJ2-7; D is perhaps TRBD1 (6 bases). The CDR3 has 14 amino acids. From germline, CDR1 is LNHNV and CDR2 YYDKDF (reference sequence). V gave up 0 bases and J gave up 4 bases, with 10 bases separating them. The CDR3 loop reads CATSRDRGIYEQYF. The CDR3 coding sequence is TGTGCCACCAGCAGAGATAGGGGGATATACGAGCAGTACTTC.

This clone appeared once. V usage is TRBV28 and J usage is TRBJ2-1, with 10 positions matching TRBD2. Germline V lookup: CDR1 MDHEN, CDR2 SYDVKM. With V trimmed by 6 bases and J by 1 base, 6 bases remained unmatched. This CDR3 is built from 16 residues. The CDR3 here is CASSTGLANSYNEQFF. CDR3 sequence (DNA): TGTGCCAGCAGCACGGGACTAGCGAATTCCTACAATGAGCAGTTCTTC.

This sequence joins TRBV6-5 and TRBJ2-7, with a weak D call TRBD1 (5 bases). Trimming cost V 6 bases and J 2 bases, with 11 bases left between them. The CDR3 is 13 amino acids. CDR1 is MNHEY, CDR2 SVGAGI, per germline. This CDR3 reads CASRRTDTYEQYF. DNA for the CDR3: TGTGCCAGCAGAAGGACGGACACCTACGAGCAGTACTTC.

The V call is TRBV5-4, the J call TRBJ2-1; TRBD2 agrees at 11 bases. The junction had 13 bases not matched to a gene; V was cut back by 4 bases and J by 4 bases. The CDR3 runs to 18 residues. CDR1 is SGHNT, CDR2 YYREEE, per germline (reference sequence). The CDR3 DNA sequence: TGTGCCAGCAGCCTCCGACTGGTTGCTAGCGGGGGGTACAATGAGCAGTTCTTC. Protein product: CASSLRLVASGGYNEQFF.

In this sample, this clone turned up once. The chain combines TRBV18 with TRBJ2-4; D is perhaps TRBD2 (6 bases). This CDR3 spans 17 amino acids. Trimming pared 0 bases from V and 0 bases from J, leaving 12 bases between. Per germline, CDR1 KGHSH and CDR2 LQKENI. The chain's CDR3 is CASSPPVSGVAKNIQYF. For the CDR3, the DNA is TGTGCCAGCTCACCACCGGTTAGCGGAGTAGCCAAAAACATTCAGTACTTC.

This sequence joins TRBV6-5 and TRBJ1-5; 8 bases fit TRBD1. Germline V gives CDR1 MNHEY, CDR2 SVGAGI. The length of the CDR3 is 15 residues. J was trimmed by 6 bases and V by 0 bases; bases with no gene match: 4. The CDR3 bases are TGTGCCAGCAGTTACTCGATACAGGGGGGTCAGCCCCAGCATTTT. It encodes CASSYSIQGGQPQHF.

The J gene is TRBJ2-7, the V gene TRBV27, with unresolved D. The germline V gene encodes CDR1 MNHEY and CDR2 SMNVEV (reference sequence). This CDR3 has 14 amino acids. V was trimmed by 2 bases and J by 3 bases, leaving 11 bases between them. This CDR3 is CASSLKGGDYEQYF. As DNA, the CDR3 is TGTGCCAGCAGTTTAAAAGGCGGAGACTACGAGCAGTACTTC.

The V call is TRBV18, the J call TRBJ1-1; the D gene is possibly TRBD1 (5 bases). Germline values: CDR1 KGHSH, CDR2 LQKENI. The CDR3 covers 19 residues. The V gene lost 6 bases and the J gene lost 0 bases, with 26 bases spanning the gap. This chain's CDR3 is CASSPAIGAATHMNTEAFF. As DNA, the CDR3 is TGTGCCAGCTCCCCAGCGATAGGGGCCGCTACGCACATGAACACTGAAGCTTTCTTT.

The chain carries TRBV7-9 and TRBJ2-1, with 9 nucleotides matching TRBD1. The V and J ends lost 8 bases and 14 bases, in that order; junction bases with no gene match: 4. The germline V gene has CDR1 SEHNR and CDR2 FQNEAQ (reference sequence). The CDR3 consists of 10 residues. The CDR3 here is CASDRDREFF. CDR3 nucleotides: TGTGCCAGCGATAGGGACAGGGAGTTCTTC.

This clone occurred a few times. The J gene is TRBJ1-1, the V gene TRBV25-1, with 7 bases fitting TRBD1. Germline CDR1 reads MGHDK; CDR2 reads SYGVNS. After removal of 3 bases from V and 4 bases from J, the junction contained 11 bases not matched to a gene. The CDR3 runs 16 residues. CDR3 coding DNA: TGTGCCAGCAGTGATGGCTTTGGACAGGTCACCACTGAAGCTTTCTTT. Its translation: CASSDGFGQVTTEAFF.

This clone was seen a single time. The chain has TRBV18 and TRBJ1-3; D call uncertain. Looked up from germline, CDR1 is KGHSH and CDR2 is LQKENI. This CDR3 comprises 13 residues. The germline V and J ends were trimmed by 2 bases and 4 bases, with 6 bases remaining between them. The DNA of the CDR3 is TGTGCCAGCTCACCAGCTCAGGGAAACACCATATATTTT. Translating gives CASSPAQGNTIYF.

CDR3: CASSFTGEETQYF. As DNA, the CDR3 is TGTGCCAGCAGCTTTACGGGAGAAGAGACCCAGTACTTC. The gene calls are TRBV7-9 and TRBJ2-5; a possible D gene is TRBD2 (6 bases). Germline lookup yields CDR1 SEHNR and CDR2 FQNEAQ (reference sequence). The germline V and J ends were trimmed by 3 bases and 3 bases, with 8 bases remaining between them. The CDR3 totals 13 residues.

In its sample, this clone was seen a few times. The J gene is TRBJ1-2, the V gene TRBV6-1, with 8 bases lining up with TRBD1. The V segment lost 6 bases and the J segment 10 bases; nucleotides outside the gene matches: 10. Germline CDR1 MNHNS, CDR2 SASEGT. The CDR3 totals 13 residues. The CDR3 region is CASSPTGEHAYTF. DNA of the CDR3: TGTGCCAGCAGCCCGACAGGGGAGCACGCCTACACCTTC.

The J gene is TRBJ2-7, the V gene TRBV7-2; 7 bases line up with TRBD1. Germline V gene sequence: CDR1 SGHTA, CDR2 FQGNSA. This CDR3 contains 14 residues. V lost 5 bases and J lost 2; bases outside the gene matches: 6. CDR3 sequence: CASSQGDSTYEQYF. CDR3 DNA: TGTGCCAGCAGCCAAGGGGACAGCACCTACGAGCAGTACTTC.

A single count supports this clone. The rearrangement links TRBV10-3 to TRBJ1-5; 12 nucleotides match TRBD1. The CDR3 runs 12 residues. Germline values: CDR1 ENHRY, CDR2 SYGVKD. V shed 9 bases, J shed 8 bases, and the junction held 2 bases outside the gene matches. CDR3 coding DNA: TGTGCCATGGGACAGGGGGCTGAGCCCCAGCATTTT. It codes for CAMGQGAEPQHF.